This T cell receptor (beta chain) was observed in a study of shared clonotypes between healthy human individuals. General study results and limits: Generation probability values for non-shared clonotypes were lower than those for clonotypes shared by all four donors. A generally larger estimated richness was seen in naive subsets than in memory subsets.

Naive-designated CD8 cells lacked CD45RO, were positively enriched for CCR7, and omitted terminally differentiated effector memory CD45RA+ cells. Germline V CDR1 and CDR2: SEHNR, FQNEAQ (reference sequence). This CDR3 comprises 16 residues. V lost 4 bases, J lost 2 bases, and 15 bases lay in between. Per sorted-subset replicate PCR, input was 200 to 250 ng DNA, representing tens of thousands of T cell genomes. The authors' processing: Junction-only sequences without quality scores were provided by ImmunoSEQ, so filtering was different. TCRdb's table, derived via immunoSEQ multiplex PCR, lists solely in-frame clones and lacks some. V and J calls and clone size follow that table, whereas D and trimming were derived from the DNA. The sample lists under 700,000 clones, around 95% occurring once. Details on this clone: Its antigen is unknown.

This chain joins TRBV7-9 and TRBJ2-1; D call uncertain. Sequencing was performed on naive CD8+ T cells sorted from blood. This clonotype originated in a woman under 40 in good health. The CDR3 protein is CASSSRPAGPYNEQFF. In DNA, the CDR3 is TGTGCCAGCAGCTCCCGCCCTGCAGGACCCTACAATGAGCAGTTCTTC.